There are a few counts of the clone carrying this T cell receptor beta chain. No antigen is known for it. This CDR3 is 14 amino acids long. The germline V and J ends were trimmed by 5 bases and 5 bases, with 16 bases remaining between them. Germline V gene data show CDR1 as ENHRY and CDR2 as SYGVKD. These data originate in a study of human T cells and chemical hapten exposure. Points from the study as a whole: The immune response of these alopecia patients might not match healthy individuals'.

Documented time point: pre-sensitization, week 0. The sample's treatment: therapeutic diphenylcyclopropenone sensitization with weekly scalp DPC. TCRdb passed the RACE reads through MiXCR, listing each CDR3 protein once. The sample lists about 120,000 distinct CDR3 sequences; roughly 13% were seen once. The rearrangement links TRBV10-3 to TRBJ2-7; tentatively, D is TRBD1 (6 bases). The clonotype originates from a woman aged 18-29 years with alopecia areata. Some clones in this sample may be carry-over from other donors' samples. The sequencing here drew on whole blood, taken in connection with sensitization to the hapten diphenylcyclopropenone (DPC). The CDR3 loop is CAISSQGSFDEQYF. Here the CDR3 DNA reads TGTGCCATCAGTTCCCAGGGGTCCTTCGACGAGCAGTACTTC.